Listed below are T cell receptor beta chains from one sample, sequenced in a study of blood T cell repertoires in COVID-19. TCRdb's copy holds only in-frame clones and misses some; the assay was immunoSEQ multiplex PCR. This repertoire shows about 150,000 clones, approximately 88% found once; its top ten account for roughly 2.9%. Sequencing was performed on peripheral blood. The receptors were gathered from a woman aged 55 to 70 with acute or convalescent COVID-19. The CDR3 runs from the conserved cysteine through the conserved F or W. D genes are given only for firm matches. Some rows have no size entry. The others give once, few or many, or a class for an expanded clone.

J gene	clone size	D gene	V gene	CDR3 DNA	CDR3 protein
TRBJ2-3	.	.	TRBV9	TGTGCCAGCAGCGTAGGAGGGAGCACAGATACGCAGTATTTT	CASSVGGSTDTQYF
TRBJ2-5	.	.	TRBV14	TGTGCCAGCAGCCTCGCAGGAGGGGGCGCCGTATGGACCCAGTACTTC	CASSLAGGGAVWTQYF
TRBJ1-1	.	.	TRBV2	TGTGCCAGCAGAACAGGGAACACTGAAGCTTTCTTT	CASRTGNTEAFF
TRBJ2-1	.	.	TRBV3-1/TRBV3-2	TGTGCCAGCAGCCAAGAGTCGGGGGTCGAAGTCTTC	CASSQESGVEVF
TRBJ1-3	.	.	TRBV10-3	TGTGCCATCAGCCCCGACGGAGACTCTGGAAACACCATATATTTT	CAISPDGDSGNTIYF
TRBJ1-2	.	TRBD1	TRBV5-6	TGTGCCAGCAGCTTTAGGCGGGACAGCAGTACCTTC	CASSFRRDSSTF
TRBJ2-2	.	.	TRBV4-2	TGTGCCAGCCGAACGGTATCTGGGCAGGGTTTCGTTACCGGGGAGCTGTTTTTT	CASRTVSGQGFVTGELFF
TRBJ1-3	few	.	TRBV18	TGTGCCAGCTCGACCACCGGGGTTGGAAACACCATATATTTT	CASSTTGVGNTIYF
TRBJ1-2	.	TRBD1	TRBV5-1	TGCGCCAGCAGCTTCCCCGGGACAGGGGATTGGAAAAACTATGGCTACACCTTC	CASSFPGTGDWKNYGYTF
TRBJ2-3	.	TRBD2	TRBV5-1	TGCGCCAGCAGCTTGACGCGGGGGGGCCGGACGAATACGCAGTATTTT	CASSLTRGGRTNTQYF
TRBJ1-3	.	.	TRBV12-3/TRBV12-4	TGTGCCAGCAGTTTTAATTCTGGAAACACCATATATTTT	CASSFNSGNTIYF
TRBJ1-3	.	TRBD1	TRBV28	TGTGCCAGCAGGTCCTCCGGGACAGGGGATGGAAACACCATATATTTT	CASRSSGTGDGNTIYF
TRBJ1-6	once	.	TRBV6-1	TGTGCCAGCAGTGAGGGGAGGGTTAATAATTCACCCCTCCACTTT	CASSEGRVNNSPLHF
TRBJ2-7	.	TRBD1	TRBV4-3	TGCGCCAGCAGCCAATATTCACAGGGGTTCTACGAGCAGTACTTC	CASSQYSQGFYEQYF
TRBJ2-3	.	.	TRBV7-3	TGTGCCAGCAGCCGTTCGACTATCACAGATACGCAGTATTTT	CASSRSTITDTQYF
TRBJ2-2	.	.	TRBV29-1	TGCAGCGTTGTAGGACAGACTATCACCGGGGAGCTGTTTTTT	CSVVGQTITGELFF
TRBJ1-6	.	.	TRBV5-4	TGTGCCAGCAGCTTGGAACAGCACTCCTATAATTCACCCCTCCACTTT	CASSLEQHSYNSPLHF
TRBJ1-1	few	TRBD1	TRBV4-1	TGCGCCAGCAGCCAAGATCGGGGGACCACAGGGGACGACACTGAAGCTTTCTTT	CASSQDRGTTGDDTEAFF
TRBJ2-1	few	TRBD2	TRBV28	TGTGCCAGTCGGACTAGCGGTTTTGAGAGCTCCTACAATGAGCAGTTCTTC	CASRTSGFESSYNEQFF
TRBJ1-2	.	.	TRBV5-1	TGCGCCAGCAGCTTGCAACAGAACTATGGCTACACCTTC	CASSLQQNYGYTF